This T cell receptor beta chain was observed in a study of type 1 regulatory T cells. Whole-study results and caveats: Type 1 regulatory T cells had a more restricted TCR repertoire than non-type 1 regulatory T cells.

V shed 5 bases and J 7 bases; nucleotides not matched to a gene: 7. The CDR3 totals 14 residues. The germline V gene has CDR1 SEHNR and CDR2 FQNEAQ (reference sequence). To note about this clonotype: The antigen is undetermined.

TCRdb analysed the reads with MiXCR anew, one entry per CDR3 protein. The repertoire holds about 71,000 distinct CDR3 sequences, with roughly 20% as singletons. This clonotype was obtained from a human donor in good health. The sequencing input was cultured type 1 regulatory T (Tr1) cells, either the whole culture or a sorted fraction (not recorded which). The gene calls are TRBV7-9 and TRBJ1-5, with 8 bases aligning to TRBD1. Written as DNA, the CDR3 is TGTGCCAGCAGCCGGGGACAGGAGCGCCAGCCCCAGCATTTT. Translated, it gives CASSRGQERQPQHF.